Below, 3 T cell receptor beta chains from the same sample are listed, as sequenced in a study of shared clonotypes between healthy human individuals. Repertoires were generated with immunoSEQ multiplex PCR, while TCRdb's copy carries only in-frame clones and drops some. The sample has about 2.4 million clones, approximately 93% seen once; the top ten hold 0.36%. Sequencing was done on a sample of naive CD4+ T cells from PBMCs. The subset: CD45RA+ positively selected. These receptors all stem from a man aged 18-30 years in good health. Some clones in this sample may be carry-over from other donors' samples.

In regard to this clone: Other DNA sequences in the sample encode the same CDR3. The rearrangement joins TRBV18 to TRBJ1-3; D is undetermined. The CDR3 sequence is 15 residues long. Trimming removed 2 bases from V and 2 bases from J, with 10 bases in between. Looked up from germline, CDR1 is KGHSH and CDR2 is LQKENI. DNA for the CDR3: TGTGCCAGCTCACCATCGGGCGGTGCTGGAAACACCATATATTTT. Protein product: CASSPSGGAGNTIYF.

V and J are TRBV5-1 and TRBJ2-1, with a possible D match to TRBD2 (5 bases). Between the trimmed V and J ends, which lost 4 bases and 7 bases, there was a span of 18 bases. The CDR3 has 15 residues. CDR1 is SGHRS, CDR2 YFSETQ, per germline. The DNA of the CDR3 is TGCGCCAGCAGCCCGGTCCCGCAGACTATTAATGAGCAGTTCTTC. It translates to CASSPVPQTINEQFF.

The gene calls are TRBV6-6 and TRBJ1-1, with D possibly matching TRBD1 (5 bases). The germline V gene encodes CDR1 MNHNY and CDR2 SVGAGI (reference sequence). Trimming pared 5 bases from V and 8 bases from J, leaving 15 bases between. The CDR3 length is 13 residues. Here the CDR3 reads CASSTLGQREAFF. The CDR3 bases are TGTGCCAGCAGTACGTTGGGGCAGCGAGAAGCTTTCTTT.